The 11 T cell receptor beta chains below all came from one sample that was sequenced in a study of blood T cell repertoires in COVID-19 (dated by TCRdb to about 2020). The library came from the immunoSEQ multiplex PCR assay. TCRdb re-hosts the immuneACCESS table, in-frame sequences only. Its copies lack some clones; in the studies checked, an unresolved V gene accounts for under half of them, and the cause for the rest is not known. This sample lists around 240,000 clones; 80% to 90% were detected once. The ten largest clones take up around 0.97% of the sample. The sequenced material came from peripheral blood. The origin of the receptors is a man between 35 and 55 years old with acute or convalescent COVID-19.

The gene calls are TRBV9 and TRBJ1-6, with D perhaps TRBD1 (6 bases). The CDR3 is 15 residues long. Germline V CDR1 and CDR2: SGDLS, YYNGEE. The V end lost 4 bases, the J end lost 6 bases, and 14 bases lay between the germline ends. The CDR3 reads CASSISGATNSPLHF. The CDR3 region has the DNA TGTGCCAGCAGCATTTCAGGGGCCACTAATTCACCCCTCCACTTT.

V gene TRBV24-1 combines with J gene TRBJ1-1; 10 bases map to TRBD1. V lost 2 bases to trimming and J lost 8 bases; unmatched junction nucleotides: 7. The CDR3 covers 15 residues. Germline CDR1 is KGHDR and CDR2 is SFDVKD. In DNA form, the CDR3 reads TGTGCCACCAGTGATTCAGGGACAGGGGAAAAAGAAGCTTTCTTT. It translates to CATSDSGTGEKEAFF.

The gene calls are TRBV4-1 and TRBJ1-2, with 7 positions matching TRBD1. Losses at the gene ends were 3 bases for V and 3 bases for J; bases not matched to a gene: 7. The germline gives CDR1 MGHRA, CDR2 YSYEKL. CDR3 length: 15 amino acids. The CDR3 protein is CASSHTQGTDYGYTF. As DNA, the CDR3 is TGCGCCAGCAGCCATACACAGGGGACCGACTATGGCTACACCTTC.

This CDR3 is CATASKVKNTEAFF. The CDR3 coding sequence is TGTGCCACCGCGAGTAAAGTTAAGAACACTGAAGCTTTCTTT. The chain is built from TRBV24-1 and TRBJ1-1; unclear D gene. Germline V CDR1 and CDR2: KGHDR, SFDVKD. V was trimmed by 9 bases and J by 1 base, leaving 14 bases between them. This CDR3 is built from 14 residues.

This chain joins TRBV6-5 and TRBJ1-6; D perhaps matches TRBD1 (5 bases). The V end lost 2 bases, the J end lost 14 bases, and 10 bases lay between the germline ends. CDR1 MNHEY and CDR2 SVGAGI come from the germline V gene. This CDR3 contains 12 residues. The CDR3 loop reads CASSYVGEALHF. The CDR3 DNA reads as TGTGCCAGCAGTTACGTGGGGGAGGCCCTCCACTTT.

The CDR3 coding sequence is TGTGCCAGCAGCACGGACGACAGATCTTCTTACAATGAGCAGTTCTTC. It encodes CASSTDDRSSYNEQFF. The chain uses TRBV7-6 and TRBJ2-1; D possibly corresponds to TRBD1 (5 bases). Germline CDR1 is SGHVS and CDR2 is FNYEAQ. V was shortened by 5 bases and J by 4 bases, with 18 bases between the two germline ends. This CDR3 has 16 amino acids. The whole variable domain, filled in from reference TRBV7-6 and TRBJ2-1, reads GAGVSQSPRYKVTKRGQDVALRCDPISGHVSLYWYRQALGQGPEFLTYFNYEAQQDKSGLPNDRFSAERPEGSISTLTIQRTEQRDSAMYRCASSTDDRSSYNEQFFGPGTRLTVL.

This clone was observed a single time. The CDR3 loop reads CASSQDLAGGRDTQYF. The CDR3 coding sequence is TGTGCCAGCAGCCAAGATCTAGCGGGGGGCCGGGATACGCAGTATTTT. The V call is TRBV4-2, the J call TRBJ2-3; 11 nucleotides line up with TRBD2. The CDR3 runs to 16 residues. Germline trimming cut 0 bases from V and 6 bases from J; bases unmatched to any gene: 5. In germline, CDR1 is LGHNA, CDR2 YNFKEQ.

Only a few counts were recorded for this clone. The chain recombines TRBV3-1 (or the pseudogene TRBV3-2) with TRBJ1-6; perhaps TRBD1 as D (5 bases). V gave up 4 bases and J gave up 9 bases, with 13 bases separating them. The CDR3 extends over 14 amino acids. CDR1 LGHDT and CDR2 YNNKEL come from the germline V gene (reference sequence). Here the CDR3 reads CASSLGVAPSPLHF. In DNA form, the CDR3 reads TGTGCCAGCAGCCTAGGGGTTGCCCCTTCACCCCTCCACTTT.

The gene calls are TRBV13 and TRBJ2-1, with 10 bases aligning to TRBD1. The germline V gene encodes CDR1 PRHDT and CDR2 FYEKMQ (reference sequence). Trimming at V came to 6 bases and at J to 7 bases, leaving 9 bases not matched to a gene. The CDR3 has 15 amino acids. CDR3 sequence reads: CASRTRQGALNEQFF. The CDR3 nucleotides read TGTGCCAGCAGAACGCGACAGGGGGCCCTGAATGAGCAGTTCTTC.

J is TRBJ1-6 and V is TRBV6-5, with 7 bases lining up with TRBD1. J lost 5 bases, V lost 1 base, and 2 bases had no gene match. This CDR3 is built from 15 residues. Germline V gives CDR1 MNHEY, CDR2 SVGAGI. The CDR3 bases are TGTGCCAGCAGTTACTGGGGGACAGATAATTCACCCCTCCACTTT. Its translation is CASSYWGTDNSPLHF.

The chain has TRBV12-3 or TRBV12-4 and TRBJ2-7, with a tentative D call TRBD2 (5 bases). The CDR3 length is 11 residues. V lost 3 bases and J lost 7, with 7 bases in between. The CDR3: CASSLDFEQYF. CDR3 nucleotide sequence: TGTGCCAGCAGTTTGGACTTTGAGCAGTACTTC.